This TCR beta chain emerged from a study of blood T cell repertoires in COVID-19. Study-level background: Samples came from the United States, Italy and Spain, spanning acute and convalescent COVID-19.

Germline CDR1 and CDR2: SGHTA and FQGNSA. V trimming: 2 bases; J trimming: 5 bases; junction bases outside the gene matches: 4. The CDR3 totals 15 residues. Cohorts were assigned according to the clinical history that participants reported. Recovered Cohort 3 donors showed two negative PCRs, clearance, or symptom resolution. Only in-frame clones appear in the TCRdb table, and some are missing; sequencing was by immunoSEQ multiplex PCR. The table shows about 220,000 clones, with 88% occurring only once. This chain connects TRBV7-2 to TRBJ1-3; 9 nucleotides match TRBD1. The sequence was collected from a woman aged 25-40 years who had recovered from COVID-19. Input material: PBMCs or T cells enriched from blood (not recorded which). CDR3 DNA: TGTGCCAGCAGCTTACTTGGACAGGGGAGAAACACCATATATTTT. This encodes CASSLLGQGRNTIYF.